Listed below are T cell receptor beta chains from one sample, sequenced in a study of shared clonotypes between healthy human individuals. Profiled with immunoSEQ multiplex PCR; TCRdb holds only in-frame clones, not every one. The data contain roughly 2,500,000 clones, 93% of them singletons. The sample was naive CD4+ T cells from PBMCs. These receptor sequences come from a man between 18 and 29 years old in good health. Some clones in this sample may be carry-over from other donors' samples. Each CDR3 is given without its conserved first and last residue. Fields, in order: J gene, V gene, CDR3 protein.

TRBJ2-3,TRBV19,ASSPRLRDTQY
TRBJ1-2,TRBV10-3,AISGLGGYT
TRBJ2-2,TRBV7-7,ASSAWGAGDYTGELF
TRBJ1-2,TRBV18,ASSVGQGDFGYT
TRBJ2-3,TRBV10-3,AISDTGLPGTDTQY
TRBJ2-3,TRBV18,ASSRGLAGDTDTQY
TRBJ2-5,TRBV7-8,ASSLGDGLAEKETQY
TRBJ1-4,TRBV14,ASSLQGAQKLF
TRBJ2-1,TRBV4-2,ASSQASRGVYNEQF
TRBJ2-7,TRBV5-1,ASSPGTSGKPHEQY
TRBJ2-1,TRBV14,ASSQDGKIYNEQF
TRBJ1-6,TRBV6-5,ASSYGQGGGLKPLH
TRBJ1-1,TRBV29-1,SARDYTEAF
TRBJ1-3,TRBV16,ASSQGLYSGNTIY
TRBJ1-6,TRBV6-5,ASSYRGTLH
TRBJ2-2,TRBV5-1,ASSRQDPNTGELF
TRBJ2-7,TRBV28,ASSFPGSYEQY
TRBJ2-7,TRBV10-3,ATSEGQPYEQY
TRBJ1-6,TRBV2,ASQIGDTANSPLH
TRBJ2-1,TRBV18,ASSPRVGSSYNEQF
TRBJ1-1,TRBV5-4,ASSFGLQGAMNTEAF
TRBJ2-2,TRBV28,ASVTASPNTGELF
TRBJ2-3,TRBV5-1,ASSVAGVPPDTQY
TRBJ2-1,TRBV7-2,ASSPLGTKSYNEQF
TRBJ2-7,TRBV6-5,ASSLLAGDSYEQY
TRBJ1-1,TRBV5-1,ASSLTGIDTEAF
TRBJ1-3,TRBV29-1,SVEAPWTASSGNTIY
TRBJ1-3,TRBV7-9,ASSLTVGSGNTIY
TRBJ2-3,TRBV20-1,SARDLGS
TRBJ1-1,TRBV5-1,ASSFDRAGTEAF
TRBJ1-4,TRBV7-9,ASSSPSPRGEKLF
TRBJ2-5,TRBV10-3,ATGDYYLETQY
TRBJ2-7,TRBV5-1,ASSSRGKDYEQY
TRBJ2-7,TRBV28,ASSLEALGGSYEQY
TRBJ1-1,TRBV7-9,ASSLPGEAF
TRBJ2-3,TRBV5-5,ASSYGTGTDTQY
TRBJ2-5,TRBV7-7,ASSLGPAVQETQY
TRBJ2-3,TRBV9,ASRGLAGNTQY
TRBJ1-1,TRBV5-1,ASSSLGQGNTEAF